This T cell receptor beta chain was identified in a study of OX40 agonist ivuxolimab in advanced cancers. Notes on the research overall: The costimulatory receptor OX40 (CD134) was targeted by ivuxolimab, a fully human IgG2 agonistic monoclonal antibody. Of the approximately 50 dose-escalation patients, hepatocellular carcinoma was present in approximately 20, melanoma in approximately 15, renal cell carcinoma in 9 and head and neck cancer in 9. Peripheral TCRbeta sequencing aimed to test whether ivuxolimab altered TCR sequence diversity and caused clonal T-cell expansion. The paper covers the monotherapy dose-escalation part of the phase I ivuxolimab trial, which included N ≈ 52 patients. Three dose-escalation patients achieved partial responses, one with hepatocellular carcinoma and two with cutaneous melanoma. In the dose-escalation cohort, roughly 80% of patients were male, and the mean age was approximately 55 years, with a range of 23 to 79. Patients were allowed to have had prior anti-PD-1, anti-PD-L1 or anti-CTLA-4 therapy, and approximately 40% of the dose-escalation patients had been treated with checkpoint inhibitors. Intravenous ivuxolimab was administered to patients every 2 weeks at six dose levels: 0.01, 0.1, 0.3, 1.5, 3 and 10 mg/kg. Points the paper makes about the study in general: Clonal expansion of both CD4+ and CD8+ blood T cells was observed from baseline to week 6 at doses 0.1 to 3.0 mg/kg. After ivuxolimab, more expanded clones were found on average in CD8+ T cells than in CD4+ T cells. The antigen specificity of the clonally expanded peripheral T cells was not determined. Low levels of normalized T-cell clonal expansion were also shown by some nonresponding patients. In the 0.1-3.0 mg/kg groups, partial responders were among the patients with the lowest normalized peripheral clonal expansion, particularly in CD8+ T cells.

As for this clone: Its antigen is still unknown. Per-base qualities were not stored, and no clone one base away is much larger.

Patients with a history of autoimmune disease or receiving systemic immunosuppression were excluded from the trial. In every dose cohort, peripheral blood was drawn for TCR sequencing at baseline, cycle 4 day 1, and cycle 7 day 1. The samples were taken from a phase I, first-in-human, multicenter, open-label dose-escalation trial of ivuxolimab. Adults with locally advanced or metastatic melanoma, renal cell, hepatocellular, or head and neck squamous cell carcinoma were enrolled in the trial. CD4+ and CD8+ T cells were sorted separately from peripheral blood before TCR sequencing. V and J lose 6 bases and 2 bases, and a span of 10 bases separates them. CDR1 and CDR2, looked up from the germline V gene, are SNHLY and FYNNEI. The CDR3 starts with the cysteine, ends with the phenylalanine, and has 13 residues. Only the CDR3 DNA stays, 39 bases, in frame from base 1. Genomic DNA was isolated from the sorted cells so that the TCRbeta CDR3 region could be sequenced. TCRbeta CDR3 regions were sequenced using the immunoSEQ Assay. Not all clones reach the TCRdb copy of this immuneACCESS table, which keeps in-frame sequences only. Checked studies attribute under half of the gap to unresolved V genes and leave the rest unexplained. The sample table holds tens of thousands of clones, of which roughly 90% were seen once. 9% to 10% of the sample rests with the top ten.

Recombination linked TRBV2 to TRBJ1-1; TRBD1 is a possible D gene, resting on 5 matching bases. The receptor was isolated from an adult with an advanced solid tumor such as melanoma, head and neck, liver or kidney cancer. The sequencing here drew on CD4+ or CD8+ T cells sorted from blood, taken in a trial of the OX40 agonist ivuxolimab. The nucleotide sequence reads TGTGCCAGCAGAGCTGACAGTAACACTGAAGCTTTCTTT. It specifies CASRADSNTEAFF.